Listed here is a single T cell receptor beta chain. Its antigen is unknown. One base away there is no much larger clone; base qualities are not given. The entry originates in a study of shared T cell receptors in the human thymus (dated by TCRdb to the early 2020s). Regarding the research as a whole: The study examined how self-reactive, shared T-cell receptor alpha chains are generated in the human thymus.

For CDR1 and CDR2, the germline V gene lists SGHRS and YFSETQ. V drops 0 bases and J drops 7 bases, leaving 19 bases in between. Counted from cysteine to phenylalanine, this CDR3 has 17 amino acids. Just CDR3 DNA is preserved here, 51 bases in frame from base 1. The library relied on the immunoSEQ multiplex PCR assay. This is the immuneACCESS table as TCRdb keeps it, with only in-frame sequences that have V and J called. A part of the clones is gone; compared with another copy, unresolved V genes explain less than half, and the rest is unexplained. Here the sample has 700,000 to 750,000 clones; 70% to 90% occur a single time. The ten largest clones capture approximately 0.01% of the sample. These sequences were also reported in another study, on human thymus T cells. Per that second paper: In Finland, the donors were immunologically healthy infants who were having open corrective cardiac surgery for congenital heart defects. Thymus tissue was obtained as surgical resects removed during corrective cardiac surgery. Usage of V and J gene segments appeared to be biased in both the thymic and the peripheral blood repertoires. Highly overlapping thymic TCR repertoires among unrelated individuals were reported in the related research. The study characterized TCR alpha and beta repertoires from roughly eight infant thymus samples and a few related peripheral blood samples. Donor ages ranged from about 7 to 244 days, and the cohort comprised over 5 male and two female infants. Thymocytes were freed from the tissue by mechanical means and kept at -70 degrees C as pellets of roughly 9-30 million cells. A QIAsymphony instrument was used to extract genomic DNA from the frozen cell pellets. The immunoSEQ multiplex PCR assay was used to amplify the TCRB and TCRAD loci from a standardized amount of quality-controlled genomic DNA. The V(D)J region was spanned by amplicons of a length sufficient to cover the CDR3 and to identify V and J genes. The amplicons were sequenced on an Illumina platform via the commercial immunoSEQ service. Primer bias and sequencing errors were corrected as previously described, and TCRAD and TCRB were defined on the basis of the IMGT database. Repertoires were analysed with immunoSEQ Analyzer 3.0 and VDJTools, covering basic statistics, V/J segment usage, diversity estimates, rarefaction and pairwise overlap. Chao1, ChaoE, Efron-Thisted, Shannon and inverse Simpson indices were used to estimate diversity, which was also estimated on datasets down-sampled to the smallest sample. Repertoire overlap was assessed by strict matching of CDR3 nucleotide sequence, V gene and J gene, and clustering was done by Jaccard-based multidimensional scaling. On average, thymus samples gave 800,000 or so unique TCRB clonotypes, whereas blood samples gave 75,000 to 85,000.

Sequencing was carried out using thymocytes. The sequence came from a girl younger than two with a congenital heart defect. Donor details come from another sample of the same person, matched by shared clones. The chain was built from TRBV5-1 and TRBJ1-4, and perhaps TRBD1 as D gene, on 5 matching bases. DNA sequence: TGCGCCAGCAGCTTGGCCGGGCTTCGGGCGGGACGTGAAAAACTGTTTTTT. The resulting protein is CASSLAGLRAGREKLFF. The full variable domain, with segments outside the CDR3 supplied by the reference TRBV5-1 and TRBJ1-4 proteins, appears as KAGVTQTPRYLIKTRGQQVTLSCSPISGHRSVSWYQQTPGQGLQFLFEYFSETQRNKGNFPGRFSGRQFSNSRSEMNVSTLELGDSALYLCASSLAGLRAGREKLFFGSGTQLSVL.